A selection of T cell receptor beta chains follows, all from one sample in a study of control samples from healthy donors and cancer patients. The repertoire was sequenced with immunoSEQ multiplex PCR; TCRdb's copy has only in-frame clones and lacks some. The sample includes hundreds of thousands of clones, approximately 80% seen only once; the top ten take about 14%. Material: PBMCs. These receptors originate from a woman in her sixties or seventies with lung cancer. CDR3s include the opening cysteine and the closing phenylalanine or tryptophan. A D gene is named only where the DNA matches it firmly. Where a row states a size, it is once, few, many or the class of an expanded clone; other rows omit it.

J | D | V | size | CDR3 | DNA
TRBJ1-2 | NA | TRBV7-8 | NA | CASSLAGPTGYTF | TGTGCCAGCAGCTTAGCAGGGCCGACAGGCTACACCTTC
TRBJ2-3 | TRBD2 | TRBV24-1 | once | CATSDSLPGLGTDTQYF | TGTGCCACCAGTGATTCGCTCCCGGGACTAGGCACAGATACGCAGTATTTT
TRBJ2-1 | NA | TRBV30 | NA | CAWRGGPSEQFF | TGTGCCTGGAGAGGGGGGCCGAGTGAGCAGTTCTTC
TRBJ1-5 | NA | TRBV5-6 | NA | CASTRRGYSNQPQHF | TGTGCCAGCACCCGAAGGGGGTATAGCAATCAGCCCCAGCATTTT
TRBJ1-1 | TRBD1 | TRBV7-2 | NA | CASSSLTGRGTEAFF | TGTGCCAGCAGCTCACTGACAGGGAGGGGCACTGAAGCTTTCTTT
TRBJ2-1 | NA | TRBV11-3 | NA | CASSKSQRVSSYNEQFF | TGTGCCAGCAGCAAAAGCCAGCGGGTCAGCTCCTACAATGAGCAGTTCTTC
TRBJ1-2 | NA | TRBV23-1 | many | CASSQSGNQGGGYTF | TGCGCCAGCAGTCAATCCGGGAATCAGGGCGGGGGCTACACCTTC
TRBJ1-1 | TRBD1 | TRBV3-1/TRBV3-2 | NA | CASSLGQTSGAFF | TGTGCCAGCAGCCTGGGACAGACGTCTGGAGCTTTCTTT
TRBJ1-4 | TRBD1 | TRBV11-2 | NA | CASSPPPGQGYATNEKLFF | TGTGCCAGCAGCCCCCCCCCGGGACAGGGGTATGCAACTAATGAAAAACTGTTTTTT
TRBJ2-1 | NA | TRBV29-1 | NA | CSVGAFGGLNEQFF | TGCAGCGTTGGCGCTTTCGGGGGGCTCAATGAGCAGTTCTTC
TRBJ1-6 | NA | TRBV5-4 | NA | CATSPSGVPNSPLHF | TGTGCCACCTCTCCGAGCGGGGTGCCCAATTCACCCCTCCACTTT
TRBJ1-2 | TRBD1 | TRBV11-2 | NA | CASSLDRTGAGYTF | TGTGCCAGCAGCTTAGATCGGACAGGGGCCGGCTACACCTTC
TRBJ2-3 | NA | TRBV5-1 | NA | CASSLGRGPDTQYF | TGCGCCAGCAGCTTGGGGAGAGGGCCAGATACGCAGTATTTT
TRBJ1-4 | NA | TRBV5-1 | once | CASSLDALGEKLFF | TGCGCCAGCAGCTTGGACGCGCTGGGTGAAAAACTGTTTTTT
TRBJ1-4 | TRBD1 | TRBV19 | NA | CASRTGTGNEKLFF | TGTGCCAGCAGGACCGGGACAGGGAATGAAAAACTGTTTTTT
TRBJ2-2 | NA | TRBV2 | NA | CASRISNANTGELFF | TGTGCCAGCAGGATTTCAAACGCGAACACCGGGGAGCTGTTTTTT
TRBJ2-7 | NA | TRBV5-1 | NA | CASSLSGAEYEQYF | TGCGCCAGCAGCTTGTCAGGGGCCGAGTACGAGCAGTACTTC
TRBJ2-5 | TRBD1 | TRBV9 | NA | CASSGGTGTKETQYF | TGTGCCAGCAGCGGAGGGACAGGGACTAAAGAGACCCAGTACTTC
TRBJ2-7 | TRBD2 | TRBV6-5 | NA | CASSYSSGRPEQYF | TGTGCCAGCAGTTACTCTAGCGGGAGACCCGAGCAGTACTTC
TRBJ2-5 | TRBD2 | TRBV27 | NA | CASRVAGAGETQYF | TGTGCCAGCAGAGTCGCGGGAGCAGGAGAGACCCAGTACTTC
TRBJ2-1 | TRBD2 | TRBV3-1/TRBV3-2 | NA | CASSQDHTSVRFF | TGTGCCAGCAGCCAAGATCACACTAGCGTACGGTTCTTC
TRBJ1-1 | NA | TRBV12-3/TRBV12-4 | NA | CASSPPRLTEAFF | TGTGCCAGCAGTCCTCCCCGGCTCACTGAAGCTTTCTTT
TRBJ2-5 | NA | TRBV5-4 | NA | CASSERTVQETQYF | TGTGCCAGCAGCGAACGGACAGTCCAAGAGACCCAGTACTTC
TRBJ1-5 | NA | TRBV27 | NA | CASSLNRDSNQPQHF | TGTGCCAGCAGTTTAAACAGAGATAGCAATCAGCCCCAGCATTTT
TRBJ1-6 | NA | TRBV15 | many | CATSPRRESPLHF | TGTGCCACCAGCCCCCGCAGGGAATCACCCCTCCACTTT
TRBJ2-3 | TRBD2 | TRBV3-1/TRBV3-2 | NA | CASSLRLAGGLTDTQYF | TGTGCCAGCAGCCTGCGACTAGCGGGGGGCCTAACAGATACGCAGTATTTT
TRBJ2-7 | NA | TRBV11-3 | NA | CASSLGTAYEQYF | TGTGCCAGCAGCTTAGGGACTGCCTACGAGCAGTACTTC
TRBJ2-2 | TRBD2 | TRBV7-6 | NA | CASSLASLAGGSGELFF | TGTGCCAGCAGCTTAGCCTCACTAGCGGGGGGTTCCGGGGAGCTGTTTTTT
TRBJ2-7 | NA | TRBV7-3 | NA | CASSLGSNYEQYF | TGTGCCAGCAGCTTAGGATCGAACTACGAGCAGTACTTC
TRBJ1-6 | NA | TRBV9 | NA | CASSVSSSYNSPLHF | TGTGCCAGCAGCGTCTCCAGCTCCTATAATTCACCCCTCCACTTT
TRBJ2-1 | TRBD2 | TRBV5-1 | few | CASSSRSPVAGGIYNEQFF | TGCGCCAGCAGCTCCCGTAGCCCCGTAGCGGGAGGGATCTACAATGAGCAGTTCTTC
TRBJ1-2 | TRBD1 | TRBV29-1 | NA | CSVGGQADYGYTF | TGCAGCGTTGGGGGACAGGCGGACTATGGCTACACCTTC
TRBJ2-7 | NA | TRBV5-6 | NA | CASSAPTGIYEQYF | TGTGCCAGCAGTGCCCCTACAGGAATCTACGAGCAGTACTTC
TRBJ2-5 | NA | TRBV2 | once | CASSSRDQETQYF | TGTGCCAGCAGTTCCAGGGACCAAGAGACCCAGTACTTC
TRBJ2-7 | NA | TRBV18 | NA | CASSPGTRGGEQYF | TGTGCCAGCTCACCGGGCACCCGAGGGGGCGAGCAGTACTTC
TRBJ1-6 | TRBD1 | TRBV30 | NA | CAWSLDGQGRSPLHF | TGTGCCTGGAGTCTAGACGGACAGGGGAGATCACCCCTCCACTTT
TRBJ1-1 | NA | TRBV12-5 | NA | CASGLVSGSGEAFF | TGTGCTAGTGGTTTGGTCAGTGGGAGCGGTGAAGCTTTCTTT
TRBJ1-2 | NA | TRBV6-6 | NA | CASSQPKGQTFHYGYTF | TGTGCCAGCAGTCAACCAAAAGGACAGACCTTTCATTATGGCTACACCTTC
TRBJ1-1 | NA | TRBV6-6 | NA | CASSYQMNTEAFF | TGTGCCAGCAGTTACCAGATGAACACTGAAGCTTTCTTT
TRBJ2-3 | TRBD1 | TRBV9 | NA | CASSPGRDRATDTQYF | TGTGCCAGCAGCCCAGGTCGAGACAGGGCGACAGATACGCAGTATTTT
TRBJ2-3 | NA | TRBV2 | many | CASKKEWGADTQYF | TGTGCCAGCAAAAAAGAATGGGGGGCCGATACGCAGTATTTT
TRBJ2-4 | NA | TRBV2 | NA | CATSGGLAKNIQYF | TGTGCCACCTCCGGGGGACTAGCCAAAAACATTCAGTACTTC
TRBJ1-6 | TRBD1 | TRBV7-8 | NA | CASSSRQGYSPLHF | TGTGCCAGCAGCTCCAGACAGGGTTATTCACCCCTCCACTTT
TRBJ1-6 | NA | TRBV7-8 | NA | CASSLGGGLDSPLHF | TGTGCCAGCAGCCTAGGGGGAGGGTTGGATTCACCCCTCCACTTT
TRBJ1-5 | NA | TRBV2 | NA | CASSPRPGSQGPQHF | TGTGCCAGCAGCCCACGGCCAGGGTCCCAGGGGCCCCAGCATTTT
TRBJ2-3 | NA | TRBV7-8 | NA | CASSLEQGSDTQYF | TGTGCCAGCAGCTTAGAGCAGGGTTCAGATACGCAGTATTTT
TRBJ1-3 | NA | TRBV5-1 | NA | CASSRDSSGNTIYF | TGCGCCAGCAGCCGCGACAGCTCTGGAAACACCATATATTTT
TRBJ1-3 | NA | TRBV3-1/TRBV3-2 | NA | CASSLQPTNTIYF | TGTGCCAGCAGCCTCCAACCTACAAACACCATATATTTT
TRBJ2-2 | NA | TRBV19 | NA | CASSMTNTGELFF | TGTGCCAGTAGTATGACGAACACCGGGGAGCTGTTTTTT
TRBJ1-6 | NA | TRBV7-8 | NA | CASSFARGNNSPLHF | TGTGCCAGCAGCTTCGCCAGGGGAAATAATTCACCCCTCCACTTT
TRBJ1-6 | TRBD1 | TRBV5-1 | NA | CASSRTTGQAYSPLHF | TGCGCCAGCAGCCGCACCACTGGACAGGCGTATTCACCCCTCCACTTT
TRBJ1-2 | NA | TRBV7-9 | NA | CASSPDSALSYTF | TGTGCCAGCAGCCCAGACTCGGCTTTGAGCTACACCTTC